The 8 T cell receptor beta chains reported below all come from one sample, sequenced in a study of T cells after posttransplantation cyclophosphamide. Sequenced by immunoSEQ multiplex PCR; TCRdb stores in-frame clones only, minus some. Altogether about 24,000 clones were found in the sample, and no singletons occur. The specimen sequenced was PBMCs. The receptor set was obtained from a woman aged 60-75 years in good health, CMV-negative, and a related stem cell transplant donor.

In this sample, this clone turned up a few times. The chain combines TRBV7-9 with TRBJ2-2; 11 nucleotides agree with TRBD1. The CDR3 runs 17 residues. Looked up from germline, CDR1 is SEHNR and CDR2 is FQNEAQ (reference sequence). Trimming removed 6 bases from V and 4 bases from J; junction bases left unmatched: 10. CDR3 residues: CASSLRGTGGRTGELFF. The CDR3, as DNA: TGTGCCAGCAGTTTGAGAGGGACAGGGGGGCGCACCGGGGAGCTGTTTTTT.

V and J are TRBV28 and TRBJ1-2; D may be TRBD1 (5 bases). CDR1 and CDR2 from the germline V gene are MDHEN and SYDVKM. V was pared by 7 bases and J by 4 bases, with 10 bases between. CDR3 length: 12 residues. This CDR3 is CASTTGPYGYTF. The CDR3 DNA reads TGTGCCAGCACCACAGGCCCCTATGGCTACACCTTC.

This clone turned up a few times. The chain combines TRBV25-1 with TRBJ2-5; TRBD1 might be the D (6 bases). Trimming took 0 bases from V and 0 from J, leaving 17 bases between them. This CDR3 spans 18 amino acids. Germline CDR1 reads MGHDK; CDR2 reads SYGVNS. The CDR3 DNA reads TGTGCCAGCAGTGAATATAGAGGGGGTACCCTATACCAAGAGACCCAGTACTTC. Translation: CASSEYRGGTLYQETQYF.

This clone was counted only a few times. The CDR3, as DNA: TGCGCCAGCAGCTTGCCCCGCCGGGCTGAAGCTTTCTTT. Translating it yields CASSLPRRAEAFF. The chain carries TRBV5-1 and TRBJ1-1; D gene uncertain. This CDR3 is built from 13 residues. V lost 1 base and J lost 6, with 10 bases in between. The germline CDR1 and CDR2 sequences are SGHRS and YFSETQ. Combining the CDR3 with reference TRBV5-1 and TRBJ1-1 gives the whole variable domain KAGVTQTPRYLIKTRGQQVTLSCSPISGHRSVSWYQQTPGQGLQFLFEYFSETQRNKGNFPGRFSGRQFSNSRSEMNVSTLELGDSALYLCASSLPRRAEAFFGQGTRLTVV.

The V gene is TRBV6-5, the J gene TRBJ1-2; D gene ambiguous. CDR1 and CDR2 (germline): MNHEY, SVGAGI. The CDR3 sequence is 12 residues long. Trimming pared 6 bases from V and 8 bases from J, leaving 13 bases between. The CDR3 loop is CASRSALRGYTF. The DNA for the CDR3 is TGTGCCAGCAGGTCAGCGCTGCGGGGCTACACCTTC.

This clone was detected many times. As DNA, the CDR3 is TGTGCCACGACAGGGGACTACGAGCAGTACGTC. It is translated as CATTGDYEQYV. The chain combines TRBV6-5 with TRBJ2-7; 8 bases line up with TRBD1. Trimming cost V 10 bases and J 3 bases; bases outside gene matches: 2. In germline, CDR1 is MNHEY, CDR2 SVGAGI. The CDR3 covers 11 residues.

The sample holds a few counts of this clone. The chain employs TRBV30 and TRBJ1-5; maybe TRBD1 (5 bases). V shed 3 bases and J shed 1 base, with 13 bases lying between them. Per the germline V gene, CDR1 is GTSNPN and CDR2 is SVGIG (reference sequence). The CDR3 runs to 15 residues. CDR3 sequence: CAWRGRVGSNQPQHF. DNA for the CDR3: TGTGCCTGGAGGGGCAGGGTGGGCAGCAATCAGCCCCAGCATTTT.

This clone was counted at least ten times. The genes are TRBV5-1 and TRBJ2-7; D perhaps matches TRBD2 (6 bases). CDR3 length: 16 amino acids. V was shortened by 0 bases and J by 2 bases, with 15 bases between the two germline ends. The V gene's germline CDR1 is SGHRS and CDR2 YFSETQ. CDR3 amino acids: CASSLVGTSRAYEQYF. The CDR3 DNA is TGCGCCAGCAGCTTGGTCGGAACTAGCAGAGCCTACGAGCAGTACTTC.